The 8 T cell receptor beta chains listed next were all sequenced from one sample in a study of blood T cell repertoires in COVID-19. Sequencing used immunoSEQ multiplex PCR; TCRdb keeps in-frame clones, though not all of them. The sample holds 150,000 to 200,000 clones, around 80% seen once. The sample taken for sequencing was peripheral blood. Receptors were obtained from a woman over 75 with COVID-19, enrolled during active disease.

Turning to this clone: A much larger clonotype is one base distant, so this may be a read error. The V call is TRBV12-3 or TRBV12-4, the J call TRBJ1-1, with a weak D call TRBD1 (5 bases). The CDR3 has 13 amino acids. Trimming took off 4 bases at V and 0 bases at J, with 6 bases between the two ends. The CDR3 bases are TGTGCCAGCAGTTGGACACTGAACACTGAAGCTTTCTTT. This gives the protein CASSWTLNTEAFF.

The chain joins TRBV3-1 (or the pseudogene TRBV3-2) to TRBJ1-5; 8 nucleotides align to TRBD1. Germline V gene lookup returns CDR1 LGHDT and CDR2 YNNKEL (reference sequence). V trimming: 0 bases; J trimming: 4 bases; junction bases outside the gene matches: 2. This CDR3 contains 15 residues. DNA of the CDR3: TGTGCCAGCAGCCAAGAAAGGACAGGGAATCAGCCCCAGCATTTT. Translation: CASSQERTGNQPQHF.

This rearrangement joins TRBV11-2 to TRBJ1-1, with 9 bases aligning to TRBD1. From germline, CDR1 is SGHAT and CDR2 FQNNGV. The ends lost 5 bases at V and 6 bases at J; junction bases unmatched: 7. The CDR3 runs to 14 residues. In nucleotides, the CDR3 is TGTGCCAGCAGCGGACAGGGGAGGAGAGCTGAAGCTTTCTTT. Its translation is CASSGQGRRAEAFF.

The chain recombines TRBV28 with TRBJ1-1; the D gene is possibly TRBD1 (5 bases). Looked up from germline, CDR1 is MDHEN and CDR2 is SYDVKM. The CDR3 covers 16 residues. Trimming cost V 5 bases and J 7 bases, with 23 bases left between them. In DNA form, the CDR3 reads TGTGCCAGCAGTCGACCTGGGCTGGGGCGCGGGGATGAAGCTTTCTTT. This translates into CASSRPGLGRGDEAFF.

In DNA, the CDR3 is TGTGCCAGCTCCATAACCAGAGGGGCTAGCGGGAGTGGGGTCTACGAGCAGTACTTC. Translating it yields CASSITRGASGSGVYEQYF. V is TRBV18 and J is TRBJ2-7; 10 bases line up with TRBD2. The J segment lost 3 bases and the V segment lost 6 bases, leaving 20 bases of the junction unmatched. Germline CDR1 is KGHSH and CDR2 is LQKENI. The CDR3 extends over 19 amino acids. The full variable domain, in which reference TRBV18 and TRBJ2-7 provide the parts outside the CDR3, is NAGVMQNPRHLVRRRGQEARLRCSPMKGHSHVYWYRQLPEEGLKFMVYLQKENIIDESGMPKERFSAEFPKEGPSILRIQQVVRGDSAAYFCASSITRGASGSGVYEQYFGPGTRLTVT.

This clone was counted a few times. V and J are TRBV18 and TRBJ2-7; 9 bases map to TRBD1. The CDR3 contains 15 residues. The germline V gene encodes CDR1 KGHSH and CDR2 LQKENI. V trimming: 0 bases; J trimming: 5 bases; junction bases outside the gene matches: 5. The CDR3 loop is CASSPPGQGAHEQYF. CDR3 nucleotide sequence: TGTGCCAGCTCACCACCGGGACAGGGTGCCCACGAGCAGTACTTC.

The chain combines TRBV14 with TRBJ1-1; unclear D gene. The V gene lost 4 bases and the J gene lost 4 bases, with 10 bases spanning the gap. The germline CDR1 and CDR2 sequences are SGHDN and FVKESK. The CDR3 loop spans 13 amino acids. CDR3 loop: CASSPARGTEAFF. The CDR3 region has the DNA TGTGCCAGCAGCCCAGCCCGGGGCACTGAAGCTTTCTTT.

The chain recombines TRBV6-2 or TRBV6-3 with TRBJ2-1; 10 bases line up with TRBD1. Trimming removed 5 bases from V and 9 bases from J; junction bases left unmatched: 7. This CDR3 has 14 residues. Germline CDR1 reads MNHEY; CDR2 reads SVGEGT. In DNA form, the CDR3 reads TGTGCCAGCAGTCAGGGACAGGGGCGTATTGAGCAGTTCTTC. It encodes CASSQGQGRIEQFF.